These T cell receptor beta chains were read from a single sample in a study of beta chain features in type 1 diabetes. Generated by immunoSEQ multiplex PCR, the TCRdb table keeps only in-frame clones and is missing some. Counted here are approximately 170,000 clones, 6% to 9% occurring once; the ten biggest clones make up 0.5%. Sequencing used central memory CD4+ T cells from blood. Receptor source: a man between 18 and 29 years old with type 1 diabetes. Both conserved end residues are part of each CDR3. The order of the fields is J gene, V gene, clone size, D gene, CDR3 protein, CDR3 DNA. The D gene is left open where the match is weak. Rows may omit the clone size; those that give it use once, few, many or a size class.

>TRBJ2-1|TRBV10-2|NA|NA
CASTMNEQFF
TGCGCCAGCACCATGAATGAGCAGTTCTTC
>TRBJ2-1|TRBV14|few|TRBD2
CASSPGGGRRTSSYNEQFF
TGTGCCAGCAGCCCCGGCGGGGGGAGAAGGACTAGCTCCTACAATGAGCAGTTCTTC
>TRBJ1-5|TRBV19|NA|TRBD1
CASSIRTGGPQPQHF
TGTGCCAGTAGCATCAGGACAGGGGGTCCTCAGCCCCAGCATTTT
>TRBJ2-3|TRBV9|NA|TRBD2
CASSQAGTSGSGTDTQYF
TGTGCCAGCAGCCAGGCCGGGACTAGCGGGTCCGGCACAGATACGCAGTATTTT
>TRBJ2-3|TRBV5-5|NA|NA
CASSLMGGPTDTQYF
TGTGCCAGCAGCTTGATGGGGGGGCCAACAGATACGCAGTATTTT
>TRBJ2-5|TRBV7-2|NA|TRBD2
CASSGRSGGARETQYF
TGTGCCAGCAGCGGCCGTAGCGGGGGGGCCCGAGAGACCCAGTACTTC
>TRBJ2-1|TRBV7-9|NA|TRBD2
CASSIRTSGILSYNEQFF
TGTGCCAGCAGTATAAGGACTAGCGGGATCCTCTCCTACAATGAGCAGTTCTTC
>TRBJ1-1|TRBV11-2|few|NA
CASSGGMNTEAFF
TGTGCCAGCAGCGGAGGAATGAACACTGAAGCTTTCTTT
>TRBJ2-7|TRBV18|NA|TRBD2
CASSPGTSLDEQYF
TGTGCCAGCTCACCCGGGACTAGTCTGGACGAGCAGTACTTC
>TRBJ2-4|TRBV2|NA|TRBD2
CASSELAGGPSRLQYF
TGTGCCAGCAGTGAACTAGCGGGAGGGCCCTCCCGTCTTCAGTACTTC
>TRBJ1-1|TRBV2|few|NA
CASSGQNTEAFF
TGTGCCAGCAGTGGGCAGAACACTGAAGCTTTCTTT
>TRBJ2-1|TRBV28|few|NA
CASSLWRRTLWSPKSYNEQFF
TGTGCCAGCAGTTTATGGCGCCGGACATTGTGGTCCCCTAAAAGTTACAATGAGCAGTTCTTC
>TRBJ1-5|TRBV6-1|NA|TRBD1
CASSEGMQGALAQHF
TGTGCCAGCAGTGAAGGGATGCAGGGGGCATTGGCCCAGCATTTT
>TRBJ2-5|TRBV7-2|few|TRBD2
CASSLSRSSGVQETQYF
TGTGCCAGCAGCTTGAGTAGGTCTAGCGGGGTTCAAGAGACCCAGTACTTC
>TRBJ2-3|TRBV15|NA|TRBD2
CATSPREGSDTQYF
TGTGCCACCAGCCCCCGGGAGGGGTCAGATACGCAGTATTTT
>TRBJ2-7|TRBV28|NA|TRBD1
CASSRGQGSSYEQYF
TGTGCCAGCAGCCGTGGACAGGGAAGCTCCTACGAGCAGTACTTC
>TRBJ1-1|TRBV2|NA|NA
CASSHPTGRASIF
TGTGCCAGCAGTCATCCGACAGGCAGGGCTTCGATCTTT
>TRBJ1-1|TRBV11-2|NA|NA
CASSLEDRVRGAFF
TGTGCCAGCAGCTTAGAAGATCGGGTCCGGGGAGCTTTCTTT
>TRBJ2-3|TRBV11-2|few|NA
CASSLDLQTDTQYF
TGTGCCAGCAGCTTAGATCTCCAGACAGATACGCAGTATTTT
>TRBJ1-1|TRBV28|few|TRBD1
CASSLKEGQFLNTEAFF
TGTGCCAGCAGTCTAAAGGAGGGACAGTTCTTGAACACTGAAGCTTTCTTT
>TRBJ1-5|TRBV30|NA|TRBD1
CAWSVRTGGDQPQHF
TGTGCCTGGAGTGTACGGACAGGGGGGGATCAGCCCCAGCATTTT
>TRBJ2-2|TRBV4-2|few|NA
CASSQPGRHTGELFF
TGTGCCAGCAGCCAGCCGGGGAGGCACACCGGGGAGCTGTTTTTT
>TRBJ2-1|TRBV11-2|few|NA
CASSKSHEQFF
TGTGCCAGCAGCAAGAGCCATGAGCAGTTCTTC
>TRBJ1-1|TRBV19|NA|NA
CASSPGRDTEAFF
TGTGCCAGTAGTCCAGGGAGGGACACTGAAGCTTTCTTT
>TRBJ2-5|TRBV5-1|NA|NA
CASSLDTRQETQYF
TGCGCCAGCAGCTTGGATACTAGGCAAGAGACCCAGTACTTC
>TRBJ2-2|TRBV27|NA|NA
CASSFAVGTGELFF
TGTGCCAGCAGTTTTGCGGTCGGAACCGGGGAGCTGTTTTTT
>TRBJ2-3|TRBV29-1|many|NA
CSATGGLGTRNTQYF
TGCAGCGCCACTGGAGGACTGGGAACCCGCAATACGCAGTATTTT
>TRBJ2-4|TRBV14|NA|NA
CASSQDRQPTTF
TGTGCCAGCAGCCAAGACAGACAGCCAACAACCTTC
>TRBJ1-2|TRBV2|NA|NA
CASSDRARIPYGYTF
TGTGCCAGCAGTGACAGGGCTCGCATTCCCTATGGCTACACCTTC